This T cell receptor beta chain was recorded in a study of shared T cell receptors in the human thymus. Trimming pared 1 base from V and 5 bases from J, leaving 17 bases between. CDR3 size: 16 residues. Germline loops: CDR1 SGHVS, CDR2 FQNEAQ. Using immunoSEQ multiplex PCR, the repertoire was profiled, and TCRdb retains in-frame clones only, with some absent. The data hold over 350,000 clones, with around 93% observed a single time. The rearrangement uses TRBV7-8 and TRBJ1-1; no firm D call. The sequencing sample was made of thymocytes. The clonotype comes from a human donor. The CDR3 loop is CASSLGEKGLGTEAFF. Here the CDR3 DNA reads TGTGCCAGCAGCTTAGGGGAGAAGGGCTTGGGTACTGAAGCTTTCTTT.